Listed here are 23 T cell receptor beta chains from one sample, sequenced in a study of shared clonotypes between healthy human individuals. Naive CD8 cells comprised CD45RO-negative, CCR7-positively selected cells, excluding terminally differentiated effector memory CD45RA+ cells. TCRdb keeps only in-frame clones here, not all; method: immunoSEQ multiplex PCR. The sample includes about 550,000 clones, nearly 97% seen only once; the top ten take roughly 0.1%. Sequenced: naive CD8+ T cells sorted from blood. Receptors originate from a woman aged 30 to 39 in good health.

The chain is built from TRBV27 and TRBJ2-3; D gene unclear. Trimming took off 6 bases at V and 2 bases at J, with 3 bases between the two ends. The CDR3 is made up of 11 amino acids. Per germline, CDR1 MNHEY and CDR2 SMNVEV (reference sequence). Here the CDR3 DNA reads TGTGCCAGCAGGAACACAGATACGCAGTATTTT. This encodes CASRNTDTQYF.

The chain joins TRBV28 to TRBJ2-1; D gene unclear. The CDR3 contains 16 residues. Trimming removed 5 bases from V and 3 bases from J, with 17 bases in between. Germline lookup yields CDR1 MDHEN and CDR2 SYDVKM. CDR3 nucleotide sequence: TGTGCCAGCAGTCCCCCCTGGGTGGTCTTCTACAATGAGCAGTTCTTC. Translated, it gives CASSPPWVVFYNEQFF. The full variable domain, rest sourced from reference TRBV28 and TRBJ2-1, is DVKVTQSSRYLVKRTGEKVFLECVQDMDHENMFWYRQDPGLGLRLIYFSYDVKMKEKGDIPEGYSVSREKKERFSLILESASTNQTSMYLCASSPPWVVFYNEQFFGPGTRLTVL.

The chain combines TRBV25-1 with TRBJ2-7; 8 nucleotides agree with TRBD1. The germline CDR1 and CDR2 sequences are MGHDK and SYGVNS. The CDR3 runs 16 residues. The trim removed 4 bases at V and 0 bases at J, leaving 8 bases unmatched. The CDR3 coding sequence is TGTGCCAGCAGTGGCCCCGGACAGGGATTCTCCTACGAGCAGTACTTC. As protein: CASSGPGQGFSYEQYF.

The J gene is TRBJ2-1, the V gene TRBV5-1; 9 nucleotides align to TRBD2. The CDR3 runs to 15 residues. The V and J ends lost 4 bases and 4 bases, in that order; junction bases with no gene match: 6. Germline V lookup: CDR1 SGHRS, CDR2 YFSETQ. The CDR3 loop is CASSMGLALYNEQFF. CDR3 DNA sequence: TGCGCCAGCAGCATGGGACTAGCTCTTTACAATGAGCAGTTCTTC.

The chain has TRBV5-1 and TRBJ1-1; TRBD1 is a possible D gene (5 bases). Germline CDR1 is SGHRS and CDR2 is YFSETQ. The ends were cut back, 0 bases at V and 2 bases at J, with 11 bases in the middle. The CDR3 covers 15 residues. Here the CDR3 DNA reads TGCGCCAGCAGCTTGGCCGGGAGGGGAAACACTGAAGCTTTCTTT. Translation gives CASSLAGRGNTEAFF.

This rearrangement joins TRBV27 to TRBJ2-6; D gene ambiguous. The CDR3 has 18 residues. V was pared by 3 bases and J by 0 bases, with 15 bases between. Germline V gene sequence: CDR1 MNHEY, CDR2 SMNVEV (reference sequence). Written as DNA, the CDR3 is TGTGCCAGCAGTTTGGCCTTCCCTACATACTCTGGGGCCAACGTCCTGACTTTC. Protein product: CASSLAFPTYSGANVLTF.

The chain has TRBV28 and TRBJ2-7; TRBD1 is a possible D gene (6 bases). CDR1 and CDR2 (germline): MDHEN, SYDVKM. Trimming shortened V by 8 bases and J by 6 bases, and 20 bases separated the two germline ends. The CDR3 runs 14 residues. CDR3 region: CASGQLPGVPEQYF. CDR3 nucleotides: TGTGCCAGCGGCCAGCTCCCAGGGGTCCCCGAGCAGTACTTC.

The genes are TRBV28 and TRBJ2-6, with D tentatively TRBD2 (7 bases). The V end lost 5 bases, the J end lost 0 bases, and 20 bases lay between the germline ends. Germline V gene sequence: CDR1 MDHEN, CDR2 SYDVKM. The CDR3 extends over 19 amino acids. The CDR3 DNA is TGTGCCAGCAGTCCTCTTCCCGAACGGGGGGCCTCTGGGGCCAACGTCCTGACTTTC. Translation gives CASSPLPERGASGANVLTF.

On this clone itself: At the DNA level, this CDR3 is encoded by other sequences in the same sample as well. The chain links TRBV7-9 to TRBJ2-7, with a tentative D call TRBD1 (6 bases). This CDR3 has 13 residues. Trimming cost V 4 bases and J 2 bases, with 9 bases left between them. Germline V gives CDR1 SEHNR, CDR2 FQNEAQ (reference sequence). The CDR3 DNA sequence: TGTGCCAGCAGCTCGGGACAAACCTACGAGCAGTACTTC. Protein: CASSSGQTYEQYF.

This clone is a singleton in its sample. The chain carries TRBV28 and TRBJ2-7; 8 bases align to TRBD1. CDR3 length: 13 amino acids. With 4 bases clipped from V and 2 bases from J, the junction kept 1 base outside the gene matches. Germline CDR1 is MDHEN and CDR2 is SYDVKM. The CDR3 protein is CASSWTGTYEQYF. CDR3 coding DNA: TGTGCCAGCAGTTGGACAGGGACCTACGAGCAGTACTTC.

The rearrangement links TRBV14 to TRBJ2-1, with a tentative D call TRBD2 (5 bases). Trimming took off 1 base at V and 6 bases at J, with 7 bases between the two ends. CDR1 SGHDN and CDR2 FVKESK come from the germline V gene. The CDR3 has 13 amino acids. DNA for the CDR3: TGTGCCAGCAGCCAAGGGGGAGTCAATGAGCAGTTCTTC. It codes for CASSQGGVNEQFF.

The chain carries TRBV5-6 and TRBJ1-2; 9 bases match TRBD1. This CDR3 region has 14 residues. Looked up from germline, CDR1 is SGHDT and CDR2 is YYEEEE. V was pared by 7 bases and J by 4 bases, with 8 bases of the junction left unmatched. CDR3 nucleotide sequence: TGTGCCAGCTCCGGGACAGGGACCTTCTATGGCTACACCTTC. It codes for CASSGTGTFYGYTF.

The chain uses TRBV7-8 and TRBJ2-1; possibly TRBD1 for D (6 bases). CDR1 SGHVS and CDR2 FQNEAQ come from the germline V gene. V dropped 1 base and J dropped 8 bases, with 15 bases sitting between them. The length of the CDR3 is 15 residues. The DNA of the CDR3 is TGTGCCAGCAGCTTAGTACCCGGACAGCCCGATGAGCAGTTCTTC. Translated: CASSLVPGQPDEQFF.

This rearrangement joins TRBV27 to TRBJ2-5; 16 nucleotides align to TRBD2. CDR3 size: 16 residues. CDR1 and CDR2 (germline): MNHEY, SMNVEV (reference sequence). Unmatched junction bases numbered 5, after V lost 5 bases and J lost 5 bases. CDR3 sequence: CASSPGLAGGWETQYF. The CDR3 region has the DNA TGTGCCAGCAGTCCGGGACTAGCGGGAGGGTGGGAGACCCAGTACTTC.

The V gene is TRBV5-1, the J gene TRBJ2-7; 9 bases map to TRBD2. Germline-derived CDR1 and CDR2 are SGHRS and YFSETQ. The CDR3 loop spans 18 amino acids. After removal of 0 bases from V and 4 bases from J, the junction contained 14 bases not matched to a gene. In DNA, the CDR3 is TGCGCCAGCAGCTTGGGTGGGAGAGAAGCGGGAGGAACGTACGAGCAGTACTTC. Its protein is CASSLGGREAGGTYEQYF.

The CDR3 DNA follows: TGCAGCGTCAACAAACAGGAAATCCAAGAGACCCAGTACTTC. This gives the protein CSVNKQEIQETQYF. This chain connects TRBV29-1 to TRBJ2-5; D perhaps matches TRBD1 (5 bases). Trimming left V 6 bases short and J 1 base short, with 15 bases between. Germline CDR1 and CDR2: SQVTM and ANQGSEA. The CDR3 covers 14 residues. The full variable domain, completed using reference TRBV29-1 and TRBJ2-5, is SAVISQKPSRDICQRGTSLTIQCQVDSQVTMMFWYRQQPGQSLTLIATANQGSEATYESGFVIDKFPISRPNLTFSTLTVSNMSPEDSSIYLCSVNKQEIQETQYFGPGTRLLVL.

This sequence joins TRBV27 and TRBJ1-1; D gene unclear. CDR1 and CDR2 (germline): MNHEY, SMNVEV (reference sequence). The CDR3 consists of 14 residues. Trimming removed 2 bases from V and 0 bases from J, with 7 bases in between. CDR3 region: CASSLRQVNTEAFF. The CDR3 coding sequence is TGTGCCAGCAGTTTACGTCAGGTGAACACTGAAGCTTTCTTT.

This chain's CDR3 is CASSPWTSGRSNEQFF. The DNA of the CDR3 is TGTGCCAGCAGTCCCTGGACTAGCGGGAGGTCCAATGAGCAGTTCTTC. The chain joins TRBV6-4 to TRBJ2-1; 14 bases line up with TRBD2. Unmatched junction bases numbered 6, after V lost 5 bases and J lost 6 bases. This CDR3 contains 16 residues. In germline, CDR1 is MRHNA, CDR2 SNTAGT.

The chain links TRBV28 to TRBJ1-2, with D tentatively TRBD1 (5 bases). The CDR3 contains 13 residues. Between the trimmed V and J ends, which lost 3 bases and 5 bases, there was a span of 10 bases. The V gene's germline CDR1 is MDHEN and CDR2 SYDVKM. CDR3 sequence: CASSLGTRYGYTF. The CDR3 DNA follows: TGTGCCAGCAGTTTGGGGACGAGGTATGGCTACACCTTC.

J is TRBJ2-1 and V is TRBV13, with a possible D match to TRBD2 (5 bases). CDR3 size: 14 residues. Germline assignment: CDR1 PRHDT and CDR2 FYEKMQ (reference sequence). V lost 3 bases to trimming and J lost 6 bases, with 12 bases between them. CDR3: CASSFESTSNEQFF. Written as DNA, the CDR3 is TGTGCCAGCAGCTTCGAATCCACTAGCAATGAGCAGTTCTTC.

In nucleotides, the CDR3 is TGTGCCACCAGCATCATTAGGGGTTCAGACACCATATATTTT. It is translated as CATSIIRGSDTIYF. The V gene is TRBV15, the J gene TRBJ1-3, with D perhaps matching TRBD1 (5 bases). The length of the CDR3 is 14 residues. Germline V gene data show CDR1 as LNHNV and CDR2 as YYDKDF (reference sequence). Trimming cost V 4 bases and J 8 bases, with 15 bases left between them.

The chain combines TRBV29-1 with TRBJ1-2; the D is unclear. Trimming cost V 4 bases and J 2 bases, with 17 bases left between them. Looked up from germline, CDR1 is SQVTM and CDR2 is ANQGSEA. The CDR3 runs to 15 residues. The DNA of the CDR3 is TGCAGCGTTGGCGCGACTGGGTTGGGAAACTATGGCTACACCTTC. It translates to CSVGATGLGNYGYTF.

This sequence joins TRBV4-1 and TRBJ2-7; 7 bases match TRBD1. Germline lookup yields CDR1 MGHRA and CDR2 YSYEKL. The CDR3 is made up of 14 amino acids. The V segment lost 6 bases and the J segment 4 bases; nucleotides outside the gene matches: 9. For the CDR3, the DNA is TGCGCCAGCAGTCTGGTAAGGGGGCTTTACGAGCAGTACTTC. This codes for CASSLVRGLYEQYF.